This is a list of T cell receptor beta chains from one sample in a study of long-term antiretroviral therapy in people with HIV. Libraries were prepared by immunoSEQ multiplex PCR; TCRdb keeps only in-frame clonotypes and omits some of them. The sample has roughly 30,000 clones; around 96% are singletons. The starting material was unsorted PBMCs, obtained 6.3 years after starting antiretroviral therapy. These receptors all stem from a man aged 25-45 years with HIV. The CDR3 runs from the conserved cysteine through the conserved F or W. A D gene is named only where the DNA matches it firmly. Some rows mark clone size as missing; the rest say once, few, many or name a class of expanded clone.

TRBJ1-1 TRBV13 . . CASSFWGSSNTEAFF TGTGCCAGCAGCTTCTGGGGCAGCTCGAACACTGAAGCTTTCTTT
TRBJ1-1 TRBV9 . . CASSVASKNTEAFF TGTGCCAGCAGCGTAGCTTCAAAGAACACTGAAGCTTTCTTT
TRBJ1-1 TRBV7-9 . . CASSSPIGGGMNTEAFF TGTGCCAGCAGCTCCCCTATAGGGGGGGGAATGAACACTGAAGCTTTCTTT
TRBJ2-3 TRBV2 . . CASRKASPGTDTQYF TGTGCCAGCAGGAAAGCGTCCCCGGGGACAGATACGCAGTATTTT
TRBJ1-4 TRBV7-3 . . CASSLPNEKLFF TGTGCCAGCAGCTTACCCAATGAAAAACTGTTTTTT
TRBJ2-1 TRBV6-1 . TRBD2 CASSEPGGNHEQFF TGTGCCAGCAGTGAGCCGGGAGGGAACCATGAGCAGTTCTTC
TRBJ1-6 TRBV6-1 . . CASSELGGNSPLHF TGTGCCAGCAGTGAACTAGGGGGGAATTCACCCCTCCACTTT
TRBJ2-7 TRBV6-1 . TRBD2 CASKGTSGSYEQYF TGTGCCAGCAAGGGGACTAGCGGATCCTACGAGCAGTACTTC
TRBJ2-1 TRBV9 . . CASSSTGAQHEQFF TGTGCCAGCAGCTCCACCGGGGCGCAACATGAGCAGTTCTTC
TRBJ2-7 TRBV28 . . CASSSAEEDLSYEQYF TGTGCCAGCAGTTCAGCTGAGGAGGATCTCTCCTACGAGCAGTACTTC
TRBJ2-5 TRBV2 . . CASSEEGPETQYF TGTGCCAGCAGTGAGGAGGGTCCAGAGACCCAGTACTTC
TRBJ1-3 TRBV5-1 . . CASQRGLPSGNTIYF TGCGCCAGCCAGCGGGGGCTCCCCTCGGGAAACACCATATATTTT
TRBJ2-5 TRBV27 once . CASSFIGGEETQYF TGTGCCAGCAGTTTTATAGGGGGAGAAGAGACCCAGTACTTC
TRBJ1-3 TRBV10-1 . . CATKYRREGGGNTIYF TGCGCCACCAAATATCGCCGGGAGGGAGGAGGAAACACCATATATTTT
TRBJ1-1 TRBV9 . . CASSVALSTEAFF TGTGCCAGCAGCGTAGCATTGAGCACTGAAGCTTTCTTT
TRBJ2-7 TRBV11-3 . . CASSLGAGRNHEQYF TGTGCCAGCAGCTTAGGGGCTGGCAGGAACCACGAGCAGTACTTC
TRBJ1-1 TRBV4-1 . TRBD1 CASSPYAGTGNTEAFF TGCGCCAGCAGCCCGTACGCTGGGACAGGGAACACTGAAGCTTTCTTT
TRBJ1-1 TRBV9 . TRBD1 CASSEGQENEAFF TGTGCCAGCAGCGAAGGACAGGAGAATGAAGCTTTCTTT
TRBJ2-7 TRBV6-5 . . CASSYSGGEQYF TGTGCCAGCAGTTACTCGGGGGGCGAGCAGTACTTC
TRBJ1-2 TRBV15 . TRBD1 CATSTRQGGDYGYTF TGTGCCACCAGCACCCGACAGGGAGGGGACTATGGCTACACCTTC
TRBJ2-7 TRBV12-5 once . CASGLVGGYEQYF TGTGCTAGTGGTTTGGTAGGGGGGTACGAGCAGTACTTC
TRBJ2-7 TRBV7-6 . TRBD1 CASSSRDSSYEQYF TGTGCCAGCAGCTCCCGGGACAGCTCCTACGAGCAGTACTTC
TRBJ2-5 TRBV5-1 once TRBD2 CASSLAGTSGIETQYF TGCGCCAGCAGCTTGGCGGGGACTAGCGGGATTGAGACCCAGTACTTC
TRBJ2-7 TRBV19 . TRBD2 CASSPTSGAYEQYF TGTGCCAGTAGCCCGACTAGCGGGGCCTACGAGCAGTACTTC
TRBJ1-2 TRBV9 few . CASSFEGQTLYGYTF TGTGCCAGCAGCTTCGAGGGCCAAACCCTTTATGGCTACACCTTC
TRBJ2-1 TRBV5-4 . . CASSLIRSQFF TGTGCCAGCAGCTTGATAAGATCTCAGTTCTTC
TRBJ2-4 TRBV15 once TRBD1 CATSRDFAGGWGKNIQYF TGTGCCACCAGCAGAGATTTTGCAGGGGGTTGGGGCAAAAACATTCAGTACTTC
TRBJ2-1 TRBV1 . . CTSSQPRCEGLYNEQFF TGCACCAGCAGCCAGCCCCGATGCGAGGGCCTTTACAATGAGCAGTTCTTC
TRBJ2-3 TRBV10-2 . TRBD2 CASSESGTSGSTDTQYF TGCGCCAGCAGTGAGTCAGGGACTAGCGGTAGCACAGATACGCAGTATTTT
TRBJ2-2 TRBV5-1 once TRBD1 CASSLRTGNTGELFF TGCGCCAGCAGCCTCAGGACAGGGAACACCGGGGAGCTGTTTTTT
TRBJ1-5 TRBV2 once TRBD1 CASKQGDQPQHF TGTGCCAGCAAACAGGGGGATCAGCCCCAGCATTTT
TRBJ2-7 TRBV6-5 . TRBD1 CASSYRTGVEQYF TGTGCCAGCAGTTACCGGACAGGGGTCGAGCAGTACTTC
TRBJ1-4 TRBV7-9 . TRBD1 CASSSGQGVTTNEKLFF TGTGCCAGCAGCTCTGGACAGGGGGTGACTACTAATGAAAAACTGTTTTTT